This T cell receptor (beta chain) was obtained from a study of T cells in Graves' hyperthyroidism and ophthalmopathy. The CDR3 has 14 residues. V was cut by 5 bases and J by 4 bases, with 15 bases left in between. Germline-derived CDR1 and CDR2 are DFQATT and SNEGSKA (reference sequence). This clonotype has at least ten counts. TCR beta CDR3 regions were amplified from RNA transcripts. During a first-round RT-PCR of the TCR CDR3, the HTBI primer set was used. TCRdb recomputed calls from the multiplex PCR reads with MiXCR, one row per CDR3 protein. This table holds 350,000 to 500,000 distinct CDR3 sequences, roughly 13% found once.

The V gene is TRBV20-1, the J gene TRBJ2-1, with D possibly TRBD2 on 5 matching bases. The receptor was derived from a woman between 18 and 29 years old with Graves' hyperthyroidism. The sequenced sample was blood. The CDR3 sequence: CSAPEEDWYNEQFF. The CDR3 region has the DNA TGCAGTGCTCCGGAGGAGGACTGGTACAATGAGCAGTTCTTC.